Shown below are 2 T cell receptor beta chains from a single sample sequenced in a study of technical replicates of blood from a handful of donors. Clones were read by immunoSEQ multiplex PCR, and TCRdb kept only the in-frame ones, dropping some. The sample lists about 56,000 clones, roughly 96% occurring once. Sequenced: PBMCs. The receptor source for this set is a human donor in good health. Some clones in this sample may be carry-over from other donors' samples.

The chain links TRBV7-2 to TRBJ1-4; tentative D call: TRBD1 (6 bases). The V gene's germline CDR1 is SGHTA and CDR2 FQGNSA. Trimming took 3 bases from V and 2 from J, leaving 13 bases between them. This CDR3 is 16 amino acids long. The CDR3 is CASSFGQGHTNEKLFF. As DNA, the CDR3 is TGTGCCAGCAGCTTCGGGCAGGGACACACTAATGAAAAACTGTTTTTT. The full variable domain, with the rest looked up from reference TRBV7-2 and TRBJ1-4, is GAGVSQSPSNKVTEKGKDVELRCDPISGHTALYWYRQSLGQGLEFLIYFQGNSAPDKSGLPSDRFSAERTGGSVSTLTIQRTQQEDSAVYLCASSFGQGHTNEKLFFGSGTQLSVL.

The chain employs TRBV7-6 and TRBJ2-1; 12 bases align to TRBD2. Germline lookup yields CDR1 SGHVS and CDR2 FNYEAQ. This CDR3 has 20 residues. Germline trimming cut 4 bases from V and 0 bases from J; bases unmatched to any gene: 13. CDR3: CASSSPGLAGLQSSYNEQFF. The DNA of the CDR3 is TGTGCCAGCAGCTCCCCCGGACTAGCGGGACTACAGAGCTCCTACAATGAGCAGTTCTTC.